This TCR beta chain was sequenced in a study of T cells in women clearing cervical HPV infection. Study summary: Control women cleared a single incident HPV16 infection within 12 months. Controls gave blood once infection was undetectable; cases at lesion identification.

Of note for this clone: The antigen is unknown. The sequence runs out 3 residues before the end of the CDR3; the remainder is reconstructed from the germline J gene.

Measured with immunoSEQ multiplex PCR; TCRdb has only the in-frame clones, and not every one. Recorded for this sample: roughly 42,000 clones. Study-wide findings and caveats: Cases carried less TRBV6-7 than controls: roughly 0.12% versus 0.17%.

Germline CDR1 is SGHNT and CDR2 is YYREEE (reference sequence). The length of the CDR3 is 13 residues. V gave up 1 base and J gave up 4 bases, with 8 bases separating them. Specimen: blood buffy coat. The receptor comes from a woman aged 18 to 69 with a cervical HPV16 infection that either progressed to CIN3+ or cleared (not recorded which). The chain links TRBV5-4 to TRBJ1-2; no clear D gene. The part of the CDR3 DNA that was read is TGTGCCAGCAGCTTGACTAGGGCCTATGGC. Translation: CASSLTRAYG. The CDR3 in full is CASSLTRAYGYTF.